These 3 T cell receptor beta chains came from one sample sequenced in a study of metastatic and nonmetastatic thyroid tumors. Each patient came to thyroid surgery without any prior treatment (of any kind). TCRdb re-called the PCR reads via MiXCR. The sample includes roughly 59,000 clones, roughly 17% of them seen just once. The sample consisted of blood. These receptors originate from a male donor with papillary thyroid cancer or a benign thyroid nodule (not recorded which). Some clones in this sample may be carry-over from other donors' samples.

The table lists this clone with a few counts. A much more abundant neighbour one base away suggests this may be a read error. The chain joins TRBV10-2 to TRBJ1-5; D is undetermined. V lost 5 bases, J lost 0 bases, and 17 bases lay in between. Germline lookup yields CDR1 WSHSY and CDR2 SAAADI. The CDR3 is 17 amino acids. The CDR3 DNA reads as TGCGCCAGCAGTTATCACCTCAACGGGGATAGCAATCAGCCCCAGCATTTT. Its translation: CASSYHLNGDSNQPQHF.

The sample holds many counts of this clone. The rearrangement joins TRBV15 to TRBJ1-2; no clear D gene. Trimming left V 5 bases short and J 10 bases short, with 17 bases between. CDR1 and CDR2 from the germline V gene are LNHNV and YYDKDF (reference sequence). The CDR3 contains 13 residues. CDR3 in amino acids: CATSGARVADYTF. CDR3 in DNA: TGTGCCACCAGCGGAGCGAGGGTTGCGGACTACACCTTC.

This clone was seen at least ten times. The chain has TRBV7-9 and TRBJ2-2; TRBD2 is a possible D gene (5 bases). The V end lost 3 bases, the J end lost 7 bases, and 12 bases lay between the germline ends. Germline assignment: CDR1 SEHNR and CDR2 FQNEAQ (reference sequence). CDR3 size: 14 residues. CDR3 loop: CASSFREINGELFF. The CDR3 region has the DNA TGTGCCAGCAGCTTCCGGGAAATTAACGGGGAGCTGTTTTTT.